A selection of T cell receptor beta chains follows, all from one sample in a study of blood T cell repertoires in COVID-19. Sequencing was performed with immunoSEQ multiplex PCR; in TCRdb, only in-frame clones are kept and a portion is missing. The profile shows about 310,000 clones, 85% of them singletons. The source material was PBMCs or T cells enriched from blood (not recorded which). The receptors were gathered from a woman aged 25-40 years who had been exposed to COVID-19. Each CDR3 is given with its conserved first and last residue. The D gene is left open where the match is weak.

v_gene	d_gene	j_gene	CDR3nt	CDR3aa
TRBV24-1	-	TRBJ2-1	TGTGCCACCAGTGACATCGGACAGTCTGTAAGCTCCTACAATGAGCAGTTCTTC	CATSDIGQSVSSYNEQFF
TRBV30	-	TRBJ2-7	TGTGCCTGGATGAGGGAGGGGGGTTCCTACGAGCAGTACTTC	CAWMREGGSYEQYF
TRBV12-5	TRBD1	TRBJ2-6	TGTGCTAGTGGTTTGGTTCGGACAGGGGTCTTTACGGGTGGGGCCAACGTCCTGACTTTC	CASGLVRTGVFTGGANVLTF
TRBV7-9	-	TRBJ1-4	TGTGCCAGCAGTCCCCGAACTACACCATCGGGAGAAAAACTGTTTTTT	CASSPRTTPSGEKLFF
TRBV30	-	TRBJ1-5	TGTGCCTGGAGTTTTCGGGGTGGACAGCCCCAGCATTTT	CAWSFRGGQPQHF
TRBV5-6	-	TRBJ2-2	TGTGCCAGCAGCTTGGTTTACCCCGGGTCTGAGCTGTTTTTT	CASSLVYPGSELFF
TRBV24-1	-	TRBJ2-2	TGTGCCACCAGTGACAACGGGGAGCTGTTTTTT	CATSDNGELFF
TRBV7-2	TRBD1	TRBJ1-5	TGTGCCAGCAGCCTCACAGGGGTTAGCAATCAGCCCCAGCATTTT	CASSLTGVSNQPQHF
TRBV28	-	TRBJ1-2	TGTGCCAGCAGTTTATCCGGCAGGGCGCGCGGCTACACCTTC	CASSLSGRARGYTF
TRBV30	TRBD1	TRBJ1-2	TGTGCCTGGAAAGGGACAGGGGTGATGTATGGCTACACCTTC	CAWKGTGVMYGYTF
TRBV7-3	-	TRBJ2-7	TGTGCCAGCAGCTTAAATGTAGCCTACGAGCAGTACTTC	CASSLNVAYEQYF
TRBV9	-	TRBJ1-5	TGTGCCAGCAGCGTAGGACAGAGCAATCAGCCCCAGCATTTT	CASSVGQSNQPQHF
TRBV5-1	TRBD2	TRBJ2-3	TGCGCCAGCAGGTTGACTAGCGCTCAAGATACGCAGTATTTT	CASRLTSAQDTQYF
TRBV5-4	TRBD2	TRBJ2-3	TGTGCCAGCAGCCATCGGACTAGCGCAACAGATACGCAGTATTTT	CASSHRTSATDTQYF
TRBV7-9	-	TRBJ2-1	TGTGCCAGCAGCCAGTTTCGGGGGTTGGATGAGCAGTTCTTC	CASSQFRGLDEQFF
TRBV28	TRBD1	TRBJ1-5	TGTGCCAGCAGTTTCGGGACAGCTTATAGCAATCAGCCCCAGCATTTT	CASSFGTAYSNQPQHF
TRBV30	TRBD2	TRBJ2-1	TGTGCCTGGAACCGGGGACTAGCGGTTACGGATGAGCAGTTCTTC	CAWNRGLAVTDEQFF